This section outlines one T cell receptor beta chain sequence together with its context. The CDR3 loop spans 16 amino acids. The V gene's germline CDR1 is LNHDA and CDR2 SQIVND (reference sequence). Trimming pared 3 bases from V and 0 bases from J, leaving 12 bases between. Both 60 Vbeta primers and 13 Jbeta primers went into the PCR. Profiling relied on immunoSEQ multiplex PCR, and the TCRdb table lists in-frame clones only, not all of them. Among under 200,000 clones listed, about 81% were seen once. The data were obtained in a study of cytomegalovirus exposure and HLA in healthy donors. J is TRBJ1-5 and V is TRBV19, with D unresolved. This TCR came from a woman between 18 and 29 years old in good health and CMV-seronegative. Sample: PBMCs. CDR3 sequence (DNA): TGTGCCAGTAGTATTACTGGGCAGGTTAGCAATCAGCCCCAGCATTTT. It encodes CASSITGQVSNQPQHF.